Listed below are T cell receptor beta chains from one sample, sequenced in a study of T cell changes during pregnancy in multiple sclerosis. TCRdb keeps only in-frame clones here, not all; method: immunoSEQ multiplex PCR. Of roughly 64,000 clones in the sample, roughly 91% were seen once. This specimen was peripheral blood, taken in the third trimester of pregnancy. These receptors were obtained from a female donor in good health, enrolled as a control in a pregnancy study. The conserved cysteine and the conserved F or W are not part of the CDR3 here.

v_gene	j_gene	CDR3aa
TRBV5-1	TRBJ1-3	ASSQTGEGNTIY
TRBV6-5	TRBJ1-2	ATQTGTFDRT
TRBV7-6	TRBJ2-1	ASSGGDSSYNEQF
TRBV25-1	TRBJ2-2	ASSESGPPGELF
TRBV7-8	TRBJ1-4	ASSPLGQGQPPNEKLF
TRBV19	TRBJ1-5	ASSLSGNQPQH
TRBV6-5	TRBJ2-5	ASRSSGPQETQY
TRBV6-5	TRBJ2-1	ASSGTGRSYNEQF
TRBV27	TRBJ1-3	ASSSQEDTGRGTGNTIY
TRBV14	TRBJ2-5	ASSRRQGQETQY
TRBV10-3	TRBJ1-4	AISESRGGEKLF
TRBV29-1	TRBJ1-1	SVVQGGEAF
TRBV30	TRBJ2-2	AQYTGELF
TRBV5-6	TRBJ1-2	ASSLGLGYT
TRBV29-1	TRBJ2-3	SVVREFDTQY
TRBV5-4	TRBJ1-2	ASTRGQGDGYT
TRBV29-1	TRBJ2-1	SAGGLAGGLNEQF
TRBV30	TRBJ2-7	AWSGGQLEQY
TRBV11-2	TRBJ2-3	ASSLAFTDTQY
TRBV10-3	TRBJ1-2	AISESLAGVNYGYT
TRBV6-1	TRBJ1-4	ASSGTDLNEKLF
TRBV29-1	TRBJ1-1	SVGAGGSRTEAF
TRBV30	TRBJ2-7	AWRSDSYEQY
TRBV5-1	TRBJ2-3	ASSLSSGSTDTQY
TRBV10-3	TRBJ1-5	AISAGPGQPQH
TRBV29-1	TRBJ1-2	SVPSSGGYT
TRBV4-1	TRBJ2-7	ASSQGNSGSYEQY
TRBV19	TRBJ2-7	ASRRAQTYEQY
TRBV29-1	TRBJ1-1	SLSLTGTNTEAF
TRBV5-1	TRBJ1-2	ASSTRDRGVGGYT
TRBV18	TRBJ2-2	ASSPLPGHANTGELF
TRBV6-6	TRBJ2-2	ASTQGSTGELF
TRBV12-5	TRBJ1-1	ASGFALGAIVTEAF
TRBV7-2	TRBJ2-7	ASSPVGLAGGAEQY
TRBV27	TRBJ1-1	ASRTGGWGTEAF
TRBV7-9	TRBJ2-7	ASSPQGIEQY
TRBV5-1	TRBJ2-2	ASKLTGELF
TRBV27	TRBJ1-3	ASSLQVGNTIY
TRBV6-1	TRBJ2-3	ASRESGPTDTQY
TRBV9	TRBJ2-3	ASSVGDRRVDTQY
TRBV30	TRBJ1-2	AWSGRAGYGYT
TRBV15	TRBJ1-1	ATSSIRDTEAF
TRBV30	TRBJ2-5	AWSRKLAETQY
TRBV5-6	TRBJ2-1	ASSLGAGGHYNEQF
TRBV29-1	TRBJ1-2	SVGTALYGYT
TRBV23-1	TRBJ2-3	ASSQPGRIFTDTQY